The 28 T cell receptor beta chains listed next were all sequenced from one sample in a study of follicular helper T cells after annual influenza vaccination. Data came from immunoSEQ multiplex PCR; TCRdb stores just in-frame clones and leaves some out. The top ten hold 0.45% to 0.75% of the sample, which has about 9,900 clones, roughly four fifths seen once. The time point was: 2013-2014 season, 7 days after vaccination. Sequencing used CXCR5- memory CD4+ T cells sorted from blood, obtained 7 days after influenza vaccination. These receptors were taken from an adult who received the influenza vaccine.

The rearrangement uses TRBV27 and TRBJ2-5, with D unclear. CDR3 size: 13 residues. The V end lost 6 bases, the J end lost 5 bases, and 13 bases lay between the germline ends. Germline CDR1 reads MNHEY; CDR2 reads SMNVEV (reference sequence). The CDR3 nucleotides are TGTGCCAGCAGAAAATCGGGCCAGGAGACCCAGTACTTC. It is translated as CASRKSGQETQYF.

The rearrangement uses TRBV5-5 and TRBJ2-4, with D uncertain. Trimming removed 5 bases at V and 0 bases at J, with 12 bases between. Germline V CDR1 and CDR2: SGHKS, YYEKEE (reference sequence). The length of the CDR3 is 15 residues. CDR3 amino acids: CASRWDPIAKNIQYF. CDR3 DNA sequence: TGTGCCAGCAGATGGGATCCGATAGCCAAAAACATTCAGTACTTC. Full variable domain (remainder filled in from reference TRBV5-5 and TRBJ2-4): DAGVTQSPTHLIKTRGQQVTLRCSPISGHKSVSWYQQVLGQGPQFIFQYYEKEERGRGNFPDRFSARQFPNYSSELNVNALLLGDSALYLCASRWDPIAKNIQYFGAGTRLSVL.

The gene calls are TRBV6-6 and TRBJ1-4, with D perhaps TRBD1 (6 bases). The CDR3 extends over 14 amino acids. Germline V gene lookup returns CDR1 MNHNY and CDR2 SVGAGI (reference sequence). The V and J ends lost 5 bases and 5 bases respectively, with 12 bases between them. The CDR3: CASSNTGRNEKLFF. The DNA of the CDR3 is TGTGCCAGCAGTAATACAGGGAGGAATGAAAAACTGTTTTTT.

V usage is TRBV6-5 and J usage is TRBJ1-4, with D unresolved. In germline, CDR1 is MNHEY, CDR2 SVGAGI. The CDR3 runs to 14 residues. V lost 0 bases, J lost 2 bases, and 4 bases lay in between. The CDR3 here is CASSYSKTNEKLFF. The DNA of the CDR3 is TGTGCCAGCAGTTACTCCAAGACTAATGAAAAACTGTTTTTT.

V gene TRBV5-1 combines with J gene TRBJ2-3, with 7 bases lining up with TRBD2. In germline, CDR1 is SGHRS, CDR2 YFSETQ. J lost 2 bases, V lost 4 bases, and 4 bases had no gene match. This CDR3 has 14 residues. CDR3 nucleotides: TGCGCCAGCAGCGGCGGGGGTTTCACAGATACGCAGTATTTT. As protein: CASSGGGFTDTQYF.

The chain recombines TRBV19 with TRBJ1-1; no firm D call. V lost 7 bases and J lost 4, with 13 bases in between. The germline CDR1 and CDR2 sequences are LNHDA and SQIVND (reference sequence). This CDR3 region has 13 residues. The CDR3 protein is CASTFLGGTEAFF. The CDR3 region has the DNA TGTGCCAGTACGTTTCTGGGAGGCACTGAAGCTTTCTTT.

The rearrangement uses TRBV5-1 and TRBJ2-3, with TRBD2 matching over 11 bases. The V segment lost 6 bases and the J segment 7 bases; nucleotides outside the gene matches: 13. Per germline, CDR1 SGHRS and CDR2 YFSETQ. The CDR3 totals 16 residues. CDR3 DNA: TGCGCCAGCAACCCTAGCGGGGGGTCGCCCTGGAATACGCAGTATTTT. Translated: CASNPSGGSPWNTQYF.

The V and J genes are TRBV18 and TRBJ2-2; no definite D call. Deletions cut 5 bases from V and 0 bases from J, with 7 bases between. The germline CDR1 and CDR2 sequences are KGHSH and LQKENI. The CDR3 loop spans 14 amino acids. The CDR3 sequence: CASSGQTNTGELFF. DNA of the CDR3: TGTGCCAGCTCAGGGCAAACGAACACCGGGGAGCTGTTTTTT.

The rearrangement links TRBV29-1 to TRBJ1-2; maybe TRBD1 (5 bases). With 3 bases removed from V and 4 bases from J, the gap between germline ends came to 12 bases. Germline CDR1 reads SQVTM; CDR2 reads ANQGSEA. The CDR3 sequence is 13 residues long. In DNA, the CDR3 is TGCAGCGTTGACGGGGCCGGAATCTATGGCTACACCTTC. Translation gives CSVDGAGIYGYTF. The complete variable domain, with remaining parts taken from reference TRBV29-1 and TRBJ1-2, reads SAVISQKPSRDICQRGTSLTIQCQVDSQVTMMFWYRQQPGQSLTLIATANQGSEATYESGFVIDKFPISRPNLTFSTLTVSNMSPEDSSIYLCSVDGAGIYGYTFGSGTRLTVV.

This chain connects TRBV6-6 to TRBJ2-1; 11 nucleotides line up with TRBD2. There are 13 residues in the CDR3. Germline V gene lookup returns CDR1 MNHNY and CDR2 SVGAGI (reference sequence). V was clipped by 6 bases and J by 9 bases; unmatched bases: 4. The CDR3 region has the DNA TGTGCCAGCAGGGCTAGCGGGAGGATTGAGCAGTTCTTC. It translates to CASRASGRIEQFF.

The chain has TRBV5-1 and TRBJ1-1; D not resolved. The CDR3 has 13 amino acids. Trimming cost V 4 bases and J 0 bases, with 7 bases left between them. Germline V CDR1 and CDR2: SGHRS, YFSETQ. In DNA, the CDR3 is TGCGCCAGCAGCGCAGAAATGAACACTGAAGCTTTCTTT. Protein: CASSAEMNTEAFF.

This chain links TRBV6-1 with TRBJ2-1, with 8 bases fitting TRBD1. The CDR3 runs to 14 residues. From germline, CDR1 is MNHNS and CDR2 SASEGT. With V trimmed by 6 bases and J by 5 bases, 6 bases remained unmatched. This CDR3 reads CASRGQASNNEQFF. CDR3 in DNA: TGTGCCAGCAGGGGACAGGCTAGTAACAATGAGCAGTTCTTC.

The sample holds one count of this clone. The CDR3 bases are TGTGCCAGCAGCGCAGGACCGGGACGCTACGAGCAGTACTTC. This gives the protein CASSAGPGRYEQYF. The chain has TRBV7-3 and TRBJ2-7, with D perhaps being TRBD1 or TRBD2 (5 bases each). CDR3 size: 14 residues. The germline V and J ends were trimmed by 5 bases and 3 bases, with 14 bases remaining between them. The germline gives CDR1 SGHTA, CDR2 FQGTGA.

This clone was seen only a few times. The chain recombines TRBV7-9 with TRBJ1-6, with D possibly being TRBD1 (6 bases). This CDR3 has 16 amino acids. Trimming stripped 0 bases from V and 10 bases from J, with 16 bases between. Looked up from germline, CDR1 is SEHNR and CDR2 is FQNEAQ (reference sequence). In DNA form, the CDR3 reads TGTGCCAGCAGCTTAGCGCCCACAGGGTCCGACTCACCCCTCCACTTT. This sequence encodes CASSLAPTGSDSPLHF.

This chain links TRBV7-2 with TRBJ2-5, with a possible D match to TRBD1 (6 bases). This CDR3 has 15 amino acids. Germline V gene lookup returns CDR1 SGHTA and CDR2 FQGNSA. Between the trimmed V and J ends, which lost 1 base and 6 bases, there was a span of 15 bases. The CDR3 DNA sequence: TGTGCCAGCAGCTTAGGGCCAGGGGAAGGGAAGACCCAGTACTTC. Translating gives CASSLGPGEGKTQYF. The full variable domain, rest sourced from reference TRBV7-2 and TRBJ2-5, is GAGVSQSPSNKVTEKGKDVELRCDPISGHTALYWYRQSLGQGLEFLIYFQGNSAPDKSGLPSDRFSAERTGGSVSTLTIQRTQQEDSAVYLCASSLGPGEGKTQYFGPGTRLLVL.

This chain joins TRBV30 and TRBJ2-6; tentatively, D is TRBD1 or TRBD2 (5 bases each). Germline CDR1 is GTSNPN and CDR2 is SVGIG (reference sequence). Deletions cut 5 bases from V and 0 bases from J, with 14 bases between. The CDR3 sequence is 16 residues long. CDR3 sequence reads: CAWGAGVGSGANVLTF. As DNA, the CDR3 is TGTGCCTGGGGGGCGGGTGTTGGCTCTGGGGCCAACGTCCTGACTTTC.

This chain joins TRBV30 and TRBJ2-7; D remains unclear. CDR3 length equals 15 residues. V lost 1 base and J 0 bases, leaving 13 bases between the germline ends. Germline V gene data show CDR1 as GTSNPN and CDR2 as SVGIG (reference sequence). The CDR3 DNA is TGTGCCTGGAGTGCCCCATGGACGAGCTCCTACGAGCAGTACTTC. It encodes CAWSAPWTSSYEQYF.

The V gene is TRBV27, the J gene TRBJ2-5, with TRBD1 matching 8 bases. V was clipped by 5 bases and J by 5 bases; unmatched bases: 10. CDR3 size: 15 residues. CDR1 MNHEY and CDR2 SMNVEV come from the germline V gene (reference sequence). CDR3 nucleotides: TGTGCCAGCAGTCGTCTTCAGGGGGCTCGGGAGACCCAGTACTTC. Protein: CASSRLQGARETQYF.

The chain carries TRBV5-5 and TRBJ1-3; the D gene is possibly TRBD1 (5 bases). Looked up from germline, CDR1 is SGHKS and CDR2 is YYEKEE (reference sequence). The length of the CDR3 is 14 residues. V was clipped by 0 bases and J by 4 bases, with 8 bases between them. The CDR3 nucleotides read TGTGCCAGCAGCTTGGTTGGGGGAGGAAACACCATATATTTT. Protein product: CASSLVGGGNTIYF.

V and J are TRBV28 and TRBJ2-7; D remains unclear. V was cut by 5 bases and J by 2 bases, with 7 bases left in between. This CDR3 has 12 amino acids. Germline V gives CDR1 MDHEN, CDR2 SYDVKM. This CDR3 is CASSQEPYEQYF. The CDR3 DNA reads TGTGCCAGCAGTCAAGAGCCCTACGAGCAGTACTTC.

The chain recombines TRBV7-9 with TRBJ1-3, with 8 bases fitting TRBD1. The CDR3 runs 13 residues. Germline trimming cut 5 bases from V and 8 bases from J; bases unmatched to any gene: 5. CDR1 and CDR2 (germline): SEHNR, FQNEAQ (reference sequence). The CDR3 loop is CASSPRGPDTIYF. The CDR3 DNA follows: TGTGCCAGCAGCCCCAGGGGGCCCGACACCATATATTTT.

V gene TRBV7-3 combines with J gene TRBJ1-2; 7 positions agree with TRBD1. Germline V gives CDR1 SGHTA, CDR2 FQGTGA. The CDR3 totals 15 residues. The junction had 9 bases not matched to a gene; V was cut back by 2 bases and J by 6 bases. CDR3 sequence (DNA): TGTGCCAGCAGCTTAGTTTCCGGGACAGCGAATGGCTACACCTTC. Its translation: CASSLVSGTANGYTF.

V and J are TRBV18 and TRBJ2-7; D is uncertain. Trimming stripped 1 base from V and 5 bases from J, with 12 bases between. The germline gives CDR1 KGHSH, CDR2 LQKENI. The CDR3 loop spans 14 amino acids. The DNA for the CDR3 is TGTGCCAGCTCACCACAGAGACAACCAAACGAGCAGTACTTC. It translates to CASSPQRQPNEQYF.

V usage is TRBV5-1 and J usage is TRBJ1-3; tentatively, D is TRBD1 (6 bases). CDR1 SGHRS and CDR2 YFSETQ come from the germline V gene. The CDR3 is 13 amino acids. V was pared by 9 bases and J by 2 bases, with 12 bases between. The CDR3 region has the DNA TGCGCCACCTCGGACAGTCCTGGAAACACCATATATTTT. Protein: CATSDSPGNTIYF.

DNA of the CDR3: TGTGCCAGCAGCTTATCAGTAGCCAAAAACATTCAGTACTTC. Protein sequence: CASSLSVAKNIQYF. The chain couples TRBV7-2 to TRBJ2-4, with D uncertain. CDR1 SGHTA and CDR2 FQGNSA come from the germline V gene. Deletions cut 2 bases from V and 0 bases from J, with 5 bases between. CDR3 length: 14 residues.

This sequence joins TRBV11-3 and TRBJ2-3; D gene uncertain. Per germline, CDR1 SGHNT and CDR2 YENEEA. The CDR3 contains 13 residues. With 3 bases removed from V and 0 bases from J, the gap between germline ends came to 4 bases. CDR3 nucleotides: TGTGCCAGCAGCTTTTTTAGCACAGATACGCAGTATTTT. Its translation: CASSFFSTDTQYF.

This clone was found a few times. The V and J genes are TRBV27 and TRBJ1-5; D call uncertain. The CDR3 covers 15 residues. V was cut by 3 bases and J by 2 bases, with 11 bases left in between. Germline V gives CDR1 MNHEY, CDR2 SMNVEV (reference sequence). The DNA of the CDR3 is TGTGCCAGCAGTTTCAGGTCGGTTGGCAATCAGCCCCAGCATTTT. Amino acid sequence: CASSFRSVGNQPQHF.

V usage is TRBV28 and J usage is TRBJ1-2; a possible D gene is TRBD1 (5 bases). The CDR3 is 12 amino acids. Germline lookup yields CDR1 MDHEN and CDR2 SYDVKM. V was trimmed by 3 bases and J by 8 bases, leaving 10 bases between them. The CDR3 region is CASSFSRDGYTF. For the CDR3, the DNA is TGTGCCAGCAGTTTCTCCCGGGACGGCTACACCTTC.